The source of this T cell receptor (beta chain) is a study of shared clonotypes between healthy human individuals (dated by TCRdb to about 2020). Study-level background: The cohort comprised a couple of women and a few men aged 18 to 49 years. For each donor, CD4 naive and CD4 memory were each given three plates, CD8 naive was given two plates, and CD8 memory was given one plate. To estimate repertoire size and how much clonotype sharing occurs between individuals, the study deeply sequenced the blood TCR repertoires of five healthy adults. Different laboratories and diverse techniques were used to prepare libraries and sequence TCR repertoires, to increase sequencing depth and limit assay-specific biases. Between about 0.94 and 8.9 billion PBMCs per donor were obtained by leukapheresis.

Using the deep immunoSEQ assay, multiplex PCR amplified TCR CDR3 regions from genomic DNA. Extracted genomic DNA from each cell subset was distributed evenly across all wells of several immunoSEQ 96-well plates, and each plate was treated as a replicate. For sorted subsets, each replicate PCR was loaded with 200 ng genomic DNA, equivalent to some 31,000 T cell genomes. The purified libraries were quantified using a Qubit 3.0 fluorometer, sized with a Bioanalyzer 2100, and then quantified again using the KAPA Library Quantification kit. Every immunoSEQ 96-well plate was sequenced on a separate single-read 150-cycle Illumina NextSeq 550 flow cell. The paper's processing steps were these. The immunoSEQ output contained only junctional sequences without quality scores, so filtering could not match that applied to full-length reads. To assign V/J genes and CDR3, sequences were annotated against IMGT germline references using PyIR, a Python wrapper for IgBLAST v1.9. Any read was removed if the V/J assignment was weak (E-value above 1e-6), the CDR3 was missing, or the read contained stop codons, out-of-frame junctions, or ambiguous translated residues. V3J clonotypes were defined by identical inferred V gene, J gene, and CDR3 amino acid sequence. The percentage overlap between two repertoires was calculated by dividing the number of shared unique clonotypes by the size of the smaller repertoire. Richness of each repertoire was evaluated using RTK rarefaction, the Chao1 estimator, and Recon v2.1 estimates of unobserved clonotypes. OLGA was used to compute generation probabilities for all TCRbeta clonotypes that the gDNA method yielded from a handful of donors. Here the immuneACCESS table is served through TCRdb, limited to in-frame sequences with V and J called. Missing clones are a known gap in these copies; in checked studies unresolved V genes cover under half, and the rest lacks a known reason. V, J and clone size are those of that table, while D and trimming were read from the DNA. Across this sample there are over 2,000,000 clones, with 90% to 95% seen only once. Jointly, the top ten make up less than 2% of the sample.

CD8 naive samples consisted of CD45RO-negative cells that were positively selected for CCR7, yielding a CD45RA+CCR7+ population without TemRA cells. The donors were healthy, HIV-negative adults who had no recently reported acute infections or vaccinations. Every donor was a Caucasian adult living in Nashville, Tennessee, USA. Blood was obtained by leukapheresis, after which PBMCs were separated by Ficoll-Histopaque density gradient centrifugation and cryopreserved in liquid nitrogen vapor phase. Purity and quantity of every magnetically sorted T cell population were checked by analytical flow cytometry. Genomic DNA was isolated from every sorted fraction and measured by UV absorbance on a Nanodrop 2000c. Overall results and qualifications from the work: Pairwise subsampling led to the expectation that sequencing depth would affect the degree of clonotype sharing among donors. Because the study included only a small number of donors, the genetic and exposure-history diversity represented was limited. Sampling was restricted to blood, and TCR repertoires in tissue are likely to differ from TCR repertoires in blood. Naive subsets generally had larger estimated clonotype richness than memory subsets did. Higher generation probabilities were observed for clonotypes shared by all four sorted-subset donors than for non-shared clonotypes. When a few donors were compared, the shared fraction of clonotypes was about 5.5% for naive CD4, around 3.5% for naive CD8, roughly 2.5% for memory CD4, and around 0.37% for memory CD8. Rarefaction of sorted-subset datasets indicated incomplete sequencing despite the large sequencing depth.

This clone has a handful of counts. This clone's antigen is unknown. The sample holds no much larger clone one base away, and base qualities are not on file. Taken from cysteine to phenylalanine, the CDR3 has 14 residues. CDR3 DNA is the only sequence kept; it has 42 bases, read in frame from the first base. The germline V end is reduced by 6 bases and the J end by 5 bases; junction bases left unmatched: 6. As encoded in the germline V gene, CDR1 is MDHEN while CDR2 is SYDVKM. The sample was naive CD8+ T cells from PBMCs. Interpreted using the paper, the cell subset or site label stands for: CD45RA+CCR7+. The V and J segments used are TRBV28 and TRBJ1-5, and 8 junctional nucleotides match TRBD1. The TCR was taken from a man between 18 and 29 years old in good health. Some clones in this sample may be carry-over from other donors' samples. The CDR3: CASSLTGEDQPQHF. Here is the DNA: TGTGCCAGCAGCCTGACAGGGGAAGATCAGCCCCAGCATTTT.